Presented here are 12 T cell receptor beta chains from one specimen sequenced in a study of identical twins. TCRdb fed the 5' RACE reads into MiXCR, producing one record per CDR3 protein. The repertoire holds fewer than 250,000 distinct CDR3 sequences, with approximately 15% as singletons. The same sample was also studied in work on T cells expressing NK-cell markers.

Sequencing was performed on CD8+ T cells sorted from blood. The receptor set was obtained from a woman aged 18-30 years in good health.

This chain links TRBV3-1 with TRBJ2-7; D call uncertain. This CDR3 contains 14 residues. Trimming took 0 bases from V and 2 from J, leaving 8 bases between them. Germline CDR1 is LGHDT and CDR2 is YNNKEL (reference sequence). The CDR3 spells CASSQEALAYEQYF. CDR3 nucleotides: TGTGCCAGCAGCCAAGAGGCCCTCGCCTACGAGCAGTACTTC.

This clonotype has only a few counts. The chain employs TRBV29-1 and TRBJ1-2; D gene uncertain. V lost 2 bases and J lost 5, with 0 bases in between. Germline values: CDR1 SQVTM, CDR2 ANQGSEA. This CDR3 spans 9 amino acids. Here the CDR3 DNA reads TGCAGCGTTGAATATGGCTACACCTTC. Protein sequence: CSVEYGYTF.

The V gene is TRBV6-1, the J gene TRBJ2-5; 8 bases match TRBD2. CDR3 length: 15 amino acids. Trimming cost V 8 bases and J 5 bases; bases outside gene matches: 13. Germline assignment: CDR1 MNHNS and CDR2 SASEGT. CDR3 DNA: TGTGCCAGCCACCGAGCGGGAGCTGGGGAGGAGACCCAGTACTTC. Protein product: CASHRAGAGEETQYF.

The gene calls are TRBV5-1 and TRBJ1-6; D is undetermined. V gave up 0 bases and J gave up 11 bases, with 18 bases separating them. Germline V gene lookup returns CDR1 SGHRS and CDR2 YFSETQ. This CDR3 is built from 16 residues. The CDR3 reads CASSLAEDRLFPPLHF. The CDR3 coding sequence is TGCGCCAGCAGCTTGGCCGAAGACCGTTTATTTCCACCCCTCCACTTT.

The V and J genes are TRBV5-4 and TRBJ2-1; D ambiguous. Germline V gene sequence: CDR1 SGHNT, CDR2 YYREEE (reference sequence). Trimming took 5 bases from V and 3 from J, leaving 3 bases between them. This CDR3 is built from 11 residues. The CDR3 DNA sequence: TGTGCCAGCAGGGACTACAATGAGCAGTTCTTC. Its translation is CASRDYNEQFF.

The genes are TRBV25-1 and TRBJ2-7; D is ambiguous. CDR1 and CDR2 (germline): MGHDK, SYGVNS. The CDR3 spans 11 residues. V was cut by 9 bases and J by 5 bases, with 11 bases left in between. The CDR3 sequence: CASAPGDEQYF. CDR3 coding DNA: TGTGCCAGTGCCCCTGGGGACGAGCAGTACTTC.

The rearrangement uses TRBV29-1 and TRBJ1-2; possibly TRBD1 for D (6 bases). The germline V gene has CDR1 SQVTM and CDR2 ANQGSEA. V was trimmed by 4 bases and J by 5 bases, leaving 17 bases between them. This CDR3 comprises 14 residues. The CDR3 DNA reads TGCAGCGTTGGTCGAGGACAGAGACCTTATGGCTACACCTTC. Residues: CSVGRGQRPYGYTF.

The J gene is TRBJ2-7, the V gene TRBV9; 7 bases are shared with TRBD1. Trimming took 2 bases from V and 1 from J; bases not matched to a gene: 6. CDR3 length: 15 residues. Germline CDR1 SGDLS, CDR2 YYNGEE. The CDR3 nucleotides read TGTGCCAGCAGCGTCTTCGGACAGGCATCCTACGAGCAGTACTTC. This gives the protein CASSVFGQASYEQYF. Complete variable domain (other parts from reference TRBV9 and TRBJ2-7): DSGVTQTPKHLITATGQRVTLRCSPRSGDLSVYWYQQSLDQGLQFLIQYYNGEERAKGNILERFSAQQFPDLHSELNLSSLELGDSALYFCASSVFGQASYEQYFGPGTRLTVT.

This clonotype was counted at least ten times. This chain joins TRBV15 and TRBJ2-7; D gene ambiguous. Trimming stripped 0 bases from V and 4 bases from J, with 4 bases between. The CDR3 is 12 residues long. Germline loops: CDR1 LNHNV, CDR2 YYDKDF (reference sequence). Here the CDR3 DNA reads TGTGCCACCAGCAGAGAGGGTTACGAGCAGTACTTC. Translation: CATSREGYEQYF.

This clonotype was seen a few times. This sequence joins TRBV2 and TRBJ2-1, with D uncertain. There are 16 residues in the CDR3. The germline V gene encodes CDR1 SNHLY and CDR2 FYNNEI. The ends were cut back, 8 bases at V and 0 bases at J, with 17 bases in the middle. DNA for the CDR3: TGTGCCAGCCTGGCCCCTAGGGTGCGCTCCTACAATGAGCAGTTCTTC. Its translation is CASLAPRVRSYNEQFF.

This clonotype was counted a few times. The V gene is TRBV6-2 or TRBV6-3, the J gene TRBJ2-2; TRBD1 matches at 7 bases. Per germline, CDR1 MNHEY and CDR2 SVGEGT. V shed 0 bases and J 1 base; nucleotides not matched to a gene: 5. The CDR3 contains 17 residues. For the CDR3, the DNA is TGTGCCAGCAGTTACTCCCTGGACAGGCAGAACACCGGGGAGCTGTTTTTT. Translation: CASSYSLDRQNTGELFF.

The J gene is TRBJ2-2, the V gene TRBV7-9, with TRBD2 matching over 8 bases. Per the germline V gene, CDR1 is SEHNR and CDR2 is FQNEAQ (reference sequence). Unmatched junction bases numbered 9, after V lost 5 bases and J lost 4 bases. The CDR3 covers 16 residues. The CDR3 sequence: CASSPYSGGATGELFF. CDR3 bases: TGTGCCAGCAGCCCGTATTCGGGAGGGGCCACCGGGGAGCTGTTTTTT.